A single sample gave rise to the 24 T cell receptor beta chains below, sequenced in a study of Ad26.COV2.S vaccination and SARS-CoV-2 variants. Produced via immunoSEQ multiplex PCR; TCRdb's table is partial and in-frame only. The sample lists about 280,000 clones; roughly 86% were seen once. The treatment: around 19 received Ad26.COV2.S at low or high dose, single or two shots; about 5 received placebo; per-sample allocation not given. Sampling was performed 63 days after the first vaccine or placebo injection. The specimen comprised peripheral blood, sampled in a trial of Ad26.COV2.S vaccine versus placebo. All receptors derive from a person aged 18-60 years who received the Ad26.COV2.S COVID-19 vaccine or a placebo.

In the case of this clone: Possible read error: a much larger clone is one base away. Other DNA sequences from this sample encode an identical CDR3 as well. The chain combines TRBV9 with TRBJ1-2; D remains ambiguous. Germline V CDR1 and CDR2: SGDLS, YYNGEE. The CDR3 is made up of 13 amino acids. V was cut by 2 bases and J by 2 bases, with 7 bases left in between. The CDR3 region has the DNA TGTGCCAGCAGCGTGGGCGGGAACTATGGCTACACCTTC. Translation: CASSVGGNYGYTF.

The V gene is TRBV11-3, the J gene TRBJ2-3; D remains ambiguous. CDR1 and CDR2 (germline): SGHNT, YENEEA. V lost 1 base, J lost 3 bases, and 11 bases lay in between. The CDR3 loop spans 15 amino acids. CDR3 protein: CASSLGSGPTDTQYF. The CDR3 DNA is TGTGCCAGCAGCTTAGGGTCCGGCCCGACAGATACGCAGTATTTT.

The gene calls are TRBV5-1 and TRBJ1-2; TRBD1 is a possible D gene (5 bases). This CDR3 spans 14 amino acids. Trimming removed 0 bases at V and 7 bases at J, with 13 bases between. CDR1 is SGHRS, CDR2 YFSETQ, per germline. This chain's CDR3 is CASSLAAGYGGYTF. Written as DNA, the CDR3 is TGCGCCAGCAGCTTGGCGGCAGGGTACGGTGGCTACACCTTC. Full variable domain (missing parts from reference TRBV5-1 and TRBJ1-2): KAGVTQTPRYLIKTRGQQVTLSCSPISGHRSVSWYQQTPGQGLQFLFEYFSETQRNKGNFPGRFSGRQFSNSRSEMNVSTLELGDSALYLCASSLAAGYGGYTFGSGTRLTVV.

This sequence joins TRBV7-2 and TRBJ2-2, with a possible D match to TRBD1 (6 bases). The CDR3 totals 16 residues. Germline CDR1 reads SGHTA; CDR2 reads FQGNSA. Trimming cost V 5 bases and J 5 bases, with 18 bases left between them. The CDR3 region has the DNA TGTGCCAGCAGCCTCCGTAGGACAGACGTAACCGGGGAGCTGTTTTTT. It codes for CASSLRRTDVTGELFF.

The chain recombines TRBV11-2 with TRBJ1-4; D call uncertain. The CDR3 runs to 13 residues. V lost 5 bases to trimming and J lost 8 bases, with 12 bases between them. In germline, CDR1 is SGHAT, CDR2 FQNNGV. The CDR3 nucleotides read TGTGCCAGCAGCCCCCCTGGCAGAGAAAAACTGTTTTTT. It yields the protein CASSPPGREKLFF.

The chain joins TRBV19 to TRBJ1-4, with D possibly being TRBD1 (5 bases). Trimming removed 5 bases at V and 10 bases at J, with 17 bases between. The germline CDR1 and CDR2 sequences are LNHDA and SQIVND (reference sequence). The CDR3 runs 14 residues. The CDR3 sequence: CASSEHGSGGKLFF. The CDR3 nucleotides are TGTGCCAGTAGTGAACACGGTTCTGGGGGAAAACTGTTTTTT. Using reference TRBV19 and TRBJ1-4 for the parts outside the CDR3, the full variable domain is DGGITQSPKYLFRKEGQNVTLSCEQNLNHDAMYWYRQDPGQGLRLIYYSQIVNDFQKGDIAEGYSVSREKKESFPLTVTSAQKNPTAFYLCASSEHGSGGKLFFGSGTQLSVL.

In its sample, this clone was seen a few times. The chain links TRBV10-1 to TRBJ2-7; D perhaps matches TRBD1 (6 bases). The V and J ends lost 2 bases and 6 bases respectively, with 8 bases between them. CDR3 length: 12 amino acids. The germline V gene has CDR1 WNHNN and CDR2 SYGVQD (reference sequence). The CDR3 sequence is CASSEGRGEQYF. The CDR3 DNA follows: TGCGCCAGCAGTGAGGGCAGGGGCGAGCAGTACTTC.

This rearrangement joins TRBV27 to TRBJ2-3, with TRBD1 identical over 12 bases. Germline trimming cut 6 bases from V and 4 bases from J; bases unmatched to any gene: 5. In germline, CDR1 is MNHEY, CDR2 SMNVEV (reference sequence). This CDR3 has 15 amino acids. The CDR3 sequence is CASRAGQGAADTQYF. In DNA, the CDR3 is TGTGCCAGCAGGGCGGGACAGGGGGCCGCAGATACGCAGTATTTT.

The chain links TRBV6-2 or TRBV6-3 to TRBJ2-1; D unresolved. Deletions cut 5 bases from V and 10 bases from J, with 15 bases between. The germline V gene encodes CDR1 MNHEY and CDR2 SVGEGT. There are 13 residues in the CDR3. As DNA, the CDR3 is TGTGCCAGCAGTCCCGTCGATGGTAGAGAGCAGTTCTTC. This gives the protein CASSPVDGREQFF.

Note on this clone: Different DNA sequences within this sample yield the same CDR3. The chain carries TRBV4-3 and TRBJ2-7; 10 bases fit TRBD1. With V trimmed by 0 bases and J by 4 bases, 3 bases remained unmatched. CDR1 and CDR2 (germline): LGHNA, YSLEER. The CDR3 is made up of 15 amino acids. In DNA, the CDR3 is TGCGCCAGCAGCCAAGATCCGGGACAGGGGTACGAGCAGTACTTC. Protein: CASSQDPGQGYEQYF.

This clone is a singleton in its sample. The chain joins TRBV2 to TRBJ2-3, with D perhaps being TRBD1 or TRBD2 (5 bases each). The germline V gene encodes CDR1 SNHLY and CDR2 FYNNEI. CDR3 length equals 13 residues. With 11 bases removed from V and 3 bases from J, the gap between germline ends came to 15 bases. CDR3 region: CAGHGTATDTQYF. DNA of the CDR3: TGTGCCGGCCACGGGACCGCAACAGATACGCAGTATTTT.

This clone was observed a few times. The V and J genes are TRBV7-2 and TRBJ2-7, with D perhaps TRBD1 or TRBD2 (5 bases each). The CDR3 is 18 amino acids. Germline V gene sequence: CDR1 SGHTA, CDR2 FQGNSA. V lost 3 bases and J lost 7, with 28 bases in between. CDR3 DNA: TGTGCCAGCAGCTTTAGTATGTCCGGGGCCCAAACGGGTCGGGAGCAGTACTTC. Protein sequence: CASSFSMSGAQTGREQYF.

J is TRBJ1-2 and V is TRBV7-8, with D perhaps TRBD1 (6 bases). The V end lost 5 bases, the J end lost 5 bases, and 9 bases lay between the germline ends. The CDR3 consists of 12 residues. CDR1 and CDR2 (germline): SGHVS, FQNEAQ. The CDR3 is CASSERGYGYTF. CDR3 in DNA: TGTGCCAGCAGCGAGAGGGGGTATGGCTACACCTTC.

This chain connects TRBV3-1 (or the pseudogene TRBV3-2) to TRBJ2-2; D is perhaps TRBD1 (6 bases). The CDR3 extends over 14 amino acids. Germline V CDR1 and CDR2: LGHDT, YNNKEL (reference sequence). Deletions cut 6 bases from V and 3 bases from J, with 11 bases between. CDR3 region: CASSQDSYTGELFF. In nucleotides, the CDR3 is TGTGCCAGCAGTCAGGACAGTTACACCGGGGAGCTGTTTTTT.

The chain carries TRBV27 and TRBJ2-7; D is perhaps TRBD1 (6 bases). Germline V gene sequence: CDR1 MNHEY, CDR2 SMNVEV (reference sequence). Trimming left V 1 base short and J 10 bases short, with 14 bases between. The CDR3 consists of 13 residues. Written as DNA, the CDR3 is TGTGCCAGCAGTTTATGGGGACAAGGCATCCAGTACTTC. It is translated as CASSLWGQGIQYF.

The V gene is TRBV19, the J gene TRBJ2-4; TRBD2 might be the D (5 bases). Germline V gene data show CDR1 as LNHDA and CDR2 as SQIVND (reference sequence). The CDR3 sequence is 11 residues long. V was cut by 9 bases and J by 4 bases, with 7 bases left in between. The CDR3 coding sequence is TGTGCCAGAACGGGGAAAAACATTCAGTACTTC. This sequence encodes CARTGKNIQYF.

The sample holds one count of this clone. DNA for the CDR3: TGTGCCAGCTCACCACGTCAGGGCCCCATGGAGCAGTACTTC. Protein product: CASSPRQGPMEQYF. This sequence joins TRBV18 and TRBJ2-7; a possible D gene is TRBD1 (5 bases). V lost 1 base to trimming and J lost 7 bases, with 14 bases between them. Germline values: CDR1 KGHSH, CDR2 LQKENI. The CDR3 contains 14 residues.

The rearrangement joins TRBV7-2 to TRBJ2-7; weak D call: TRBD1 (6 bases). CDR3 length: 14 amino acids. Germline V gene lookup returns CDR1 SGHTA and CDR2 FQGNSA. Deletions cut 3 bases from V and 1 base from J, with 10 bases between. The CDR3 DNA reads TGTGCCAGCAGCTTGGACAGTCTATCCTACGAGCAGTACTTC. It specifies CASSLDSLSYEQYF.

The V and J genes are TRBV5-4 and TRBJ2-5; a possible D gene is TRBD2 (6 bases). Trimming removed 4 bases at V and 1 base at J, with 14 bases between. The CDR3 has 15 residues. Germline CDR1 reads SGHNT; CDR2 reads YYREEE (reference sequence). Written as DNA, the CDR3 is TGTGCCAGCAGCCCGGGGACTTCGGCCCAAGAGACCCAGTACTTC. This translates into CASSPGTSAQETQYF.

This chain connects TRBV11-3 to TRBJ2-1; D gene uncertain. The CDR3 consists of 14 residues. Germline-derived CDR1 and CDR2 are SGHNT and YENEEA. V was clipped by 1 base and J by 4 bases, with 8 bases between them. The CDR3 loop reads CASSLASQYNEQFF. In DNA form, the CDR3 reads TGTGCCAGCAGCTTAGCATCCCAGTACAATGAGCAGTTCTTC.

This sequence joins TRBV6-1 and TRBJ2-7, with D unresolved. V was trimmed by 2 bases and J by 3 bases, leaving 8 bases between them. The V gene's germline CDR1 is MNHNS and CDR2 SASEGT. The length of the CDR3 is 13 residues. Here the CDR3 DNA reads TGTGCCAGCAGTGAAAATCTAATCTACGAGCAGTACTTC. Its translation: CASSENLIYEQYF.

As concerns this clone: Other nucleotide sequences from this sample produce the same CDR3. CDR3 protein: CASSSRTGAYNEQFF. CDR3 DNA: TGCGCCAGCAGCTCGCGGACGGGGGCCTACAATGAGCAGTTCTTC. The chain couples TRBV5-1 to TRBJ2-1; weak D call: TRBD2 (6 bases). Germline V gives CDR1 SGHRS, CDR2 YFSETQ. The CDR3 is made up of 15 amino acids. Trimming took off 3 bases at V and 2 bases at J, with 12 bases between the two ends.

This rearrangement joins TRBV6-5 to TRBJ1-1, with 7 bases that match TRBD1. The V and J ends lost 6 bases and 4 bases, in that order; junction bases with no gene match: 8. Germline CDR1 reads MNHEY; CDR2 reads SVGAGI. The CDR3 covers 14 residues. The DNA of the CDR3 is TGTGCCAGCAGAACCTACAGGGGTTTCACTGAAGCTTTCTTT. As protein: CASRTYRGFTEAFF.

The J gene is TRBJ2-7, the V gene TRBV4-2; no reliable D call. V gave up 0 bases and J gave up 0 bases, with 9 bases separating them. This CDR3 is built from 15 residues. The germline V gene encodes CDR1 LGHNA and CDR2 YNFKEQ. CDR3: CASSQDGTSSYEQYF. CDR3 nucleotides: TGTGCCAGCAGCCAAGATGGTACGAGCTCCTACGAGCAGTACTTC.